The rows below give T cell receptor beta chains drawn from one sample of a study of blood T cell repertoires in COVID-19. Here immunoSEQ multiplex PCR was the method, and the copy in TCRdb shows in-frame clones only, minus some. The data show about 200,000 clones, with about three quarters seen just once and around 5.4% held by the top ten. The source material was peripheral blood. The receptor source for this set is a woman in her 70s with acute or convalescent COVID-19. The CDR3 runs from the conserved cysteine through the conserved F or W. The order of the fields is D gene, V gene, clone size, J gene, CDR3 protein, CDR3 DNA. A D gene is named only where the DNA matches it firmly. Expanded clones are given a class, and other clones once, few, many or no size at all.

.	TRBV2	.	TRBJ1-2	CASSEYRVMIPNYGYTF	TGTGCCAGCAGTGAATACAGGGTTATGATCCCTAACTATGGCTACACCTTC
.	TRBV18	.	TRBJ2-3	CASSLEASGTDTQYF	TGTGCCAGCTCACTGGAGGCTAGCGGCACAGATACGCAGTATTTT
.	TRBV6-5	.	TRBJ1-2	CASSYRTSYGYTF	TGTGCCAGCAGTTATAGGACATCTTATGGCTACACCTTC
.	TRBV19	.	TRBJ2-7	CASSIDNLTYVLYEQYF	TGTGCCAGTAGTATAGATAATCTGACATATGTTCTGTACGAGCAGTACTTC
.	TRBV18	once	TRBJ2-5	CASSRQQETQYF	TGTGCCAGCTCACGACAGCAAGAGACCCAGTACTTC
.	TRBV28	.	TRBJ1-2	CASSPTTGYGYTF	TGTGCCAGCAGTCCGACGACAGGCTATGGCTACACCTTC
.	TRBV18	.	TRBJ1-2	CASSPFRDSLYGYTF	TGTGCCAGCTCACCCTTCCGGGATAGTCTCTATGGCTACACCTTC
TRBD1	TRBV4-1	.	TRBJ2-7	CASSQEGQGEYEQYF	TGCGCCAGCAGCCAAGAGGGACAGGGAGAGTACGAGCAGTACTTC
TRBD1	TRBV30	.	TRBJ1-4	CAWSVRGQATNEKLFF	TGTGCCTGGAGTGTACGGGGACAGGCAACTAATGAAAAACTGTTTTTT
.	TRBV7-2	few	TRBJ2-1	CASSLGITDAGDEQFF	TGTGCCAGCAGCTTGGGGATCACCGATGCAGGGGATGAGCAGTTCTTC
.	TRBV28	.	TRBJ2-3	CASSSSGQGTDTQYF	.
TRBD2	TRBV27	once	TRBJ2-7	CASSLFLAGGPNEQYF	TGTGCCAGCAGTTTATTTCTAGCGGGAGGGCCCAACGAGCAGTACTTC
TRBD2	TRBV3-1/TRBV3-2	few	TRBJ2-1	CASSHWASGKSVYNEQFF	TGTGCCAGCAGCCATTGGGCTAGCGGGAAATCGGTCTACAATGAGCAGTTCTTC